One and the same sample provided the 7 T cell receptor beta chains below, sequenced in a study of T cells in localized non-small cell lung cancer. Profiled with immunoSEQ multiplex PCR; TCRdb holds only in-frame clones, not every one. The sample lists 35,000 to 50,000 clones, 86% occurring once. The input for sequencing was peripheral blood, taken before any cancer treatment. The receptors stem from a man between 40 and 75 years old with stage I lung adenocarcinoma.

Relative to its sample, this clone is large. The chain combines TRBV7-8 with TRBJ2-7; TRBD1 matches at 9 bases. The CDR3 sequence is 14 residues long. J gave up 2 bases and V 4 bases, and 3 bases lay outside the gene matches. Germline V gene data show CDR1 as SGHVS and CDR2 as FQNEAQ. CDR3: CASSWGQGPYEQYF. The CDR3 nucleotides are TGTGCCAGCAGCTGGGGACAGGGTCCCTACGAGCAGTACTTC.

The V and J genes are TRBV5-1 and TRBJ1-3; unclear D gene. The V end lost 3 bases, the J end lost 3 bases, and 13 bases lay between the germline ends. There are 15 residues in the CDR3. The germline V gene has CDR1 SGHRS and CDR2 YFSETQ. The chain's CDR3 is CASSSGPKNGNTIYF. CDR3 bases: TGCGCCAGCAGCTCCGGCCCGAAGAATGGAAACACCATATATTTT.

This chain connects TRBV18 to TRBJ1-2; D is unresolved. The CDR3 runs to 16 residues. Per germline, CDR1 KGHSH and CDR2 LQKENI. Trimming stripped 3 bases from V and 0 bases from J, with 14 bases between. DNA for the CDR3: TGTGCCAGCTCACCTCCCGGACGGTTCTCTAACTATGGCTACACCTTC. It is translated as CASSPPGRFSNYGYTF.

The chain combines TRBV27 with TRBJ2-1; D is undetermined. V gave up 3 bases and J gave up 3 bases, with 12 bases separating them. The CDR3 length is 15 residues. Per germline, CDR1 MNHEY and CDR2 SMNVEV (reference sequence). CDR3 in DNA: TGTGCCAGCAGTTTGGTCGCCGGTCGCTACAATGAGCAGTTCTTC. Translation: CASSLVAGRYNEQFF.

This clone was found a few times. The chain links TRBV7-2 to TRBJ1-2; 7 bases agree with TRBD1. Per germline, CDR1 SGHTA and CDR2 FQGNSA. V was clipped by 3 bases and J by 7 bases; unmatched bases: 5. The CDR3 is 13 residues long. The CDR3 nucleotides are TGTGCCAGCAGCTTTGACAGGGAGGGTGGCTACACCTTC. This sequence encodes CASSFDREGGYTF.

This clone turned up a few times. The chain carries TRBV5-1 and TRBJ2-1, with TRBD2 matching 7 bases. Germline V gives CDR1 SGHRS, CDR2 YFSETQ. CDR3 length: 14 residues. Trimming took 4 bases from V and 4 from J; bases not matched to a gene: 5. The DNA of the CDR3 is TGCGCCAGCAGCCCGGACGGGGGGTACAATGAGCAGTTCTTC. Protein sequence: CASSPDGGYNEQFF.

This clone was seen a few times. The chain employs TRBV7-3 and TRBJ2-5; the D call may be TRBD1 or TRBD2 (6 bases each). The V end was cut by 3 bases, the J end by 5 bases, with 16 bases between. Germline V CDR1 and CDR2: SGHTA, FQGTGA. The CDR3 consists of 15 residues. CDR3 amino acids: CASSFGNGGRETQYF. The CDR3 DNA follows: TGTGCCAGCAGCTTCGGTAACGGGGGCCGGGAGACCCAGTACTTC.